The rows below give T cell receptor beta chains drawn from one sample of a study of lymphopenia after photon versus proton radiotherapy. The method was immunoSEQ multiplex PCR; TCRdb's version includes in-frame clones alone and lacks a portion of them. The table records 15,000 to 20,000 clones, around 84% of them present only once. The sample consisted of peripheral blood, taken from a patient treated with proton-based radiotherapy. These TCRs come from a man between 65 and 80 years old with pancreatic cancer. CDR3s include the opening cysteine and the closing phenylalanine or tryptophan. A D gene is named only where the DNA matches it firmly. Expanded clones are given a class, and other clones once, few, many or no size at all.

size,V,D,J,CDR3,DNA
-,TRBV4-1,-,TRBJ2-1,CASSQRGAEQFF,TGCGCCAGCAGCCAGCGCGGTGCTGAGCAGTTCTTC
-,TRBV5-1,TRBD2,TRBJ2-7,CASSLGLAGGQHEQYF,TGCGCCAGCAGCTTAGGACTAGCGGGGGGGCAGCACGAGCAGTACTTC
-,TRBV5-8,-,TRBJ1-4,CASSRIRRATNEKLFF,TGTGCCAGCAGCCGAATCCGACGGGCTACTAATGAAAAACTGTTTTTT
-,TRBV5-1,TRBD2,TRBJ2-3,CASSFLGEGDTQYF,TGCGCCAGCAGCTTTCTTGGGGAGGGGGATACGCAGTATTTT
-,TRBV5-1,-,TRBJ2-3,CASSLAAGTRGDTQYF,TGCGCCAGCAGCTTGGCTGCCGGGACCCGGGGAGATACGCAGTATTTT
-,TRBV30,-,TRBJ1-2,CAWSVGTGYTF,TGTGCCTGGAGTGTTGGGACTGGCTACACCTTC
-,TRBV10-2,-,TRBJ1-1,CATLQSTEAFF,TGCGCCACACTACAGTCGACTGAAGCTTTCTTT
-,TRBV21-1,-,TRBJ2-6,CASSSRAGAGNSSGANVLTF,TGTGCCAGCAGCTCTCGAGCAGGGGCCGGCAACAGCTCTGGGGCCAACGTCCTGACTTTC
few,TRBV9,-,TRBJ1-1,CASSVTMNTEAFF,TGTGCCAGCAGCGTAACTATGAACACTGAAGCTTTCTTT
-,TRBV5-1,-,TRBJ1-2,CASSLDYRDRNYGYTF,TGCGCCAGCAGCTTGGACTACAGGGACCGGAACTATGGCTACACCTTC
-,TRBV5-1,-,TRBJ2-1,CASSSPPLGREQFF,TGCGCCAGCAGCTCCCCTCCACTGGGGAGGGAGCAGTTCTTC
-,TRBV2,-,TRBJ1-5,CASSREQMSNQPQHF,TGTGCCAGCAGTCGTGAACAAATGAGCAATCAGCCCCAGCATTTT
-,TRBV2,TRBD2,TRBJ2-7,CASKLAGGSYEQYF,TGTGCCAGCAAACTAGCGGGGGGGTCCTACGAGCAGTACTTC
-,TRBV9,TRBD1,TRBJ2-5,CASSIGTGGTETQYF,TGTGCCAGCAGCATTGGGACAGGGGGCACGGAGACCCAGTACTTC
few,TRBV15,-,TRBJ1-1,CATSRGGVNTEAFF,TGTGCCACCAGCAGAGGAGGAGTGAACACTGAAGCTTTCTTT
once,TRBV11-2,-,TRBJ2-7,CASSPDTYEQYF,TGTGCCAGCAGTCCGGACACCTACGAGCAGTACTTC
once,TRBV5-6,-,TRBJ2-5,CASSLLYRAQETQYF,TGTGCCAGCAGCTTGTTGTACAGGGCCCAAGAGACCCAGTACTTC
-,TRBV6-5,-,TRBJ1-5,CASSPTTEYYQPQHF,TGTGCCAGCAGTCCGACTACAGAGTATTATCAGCCCCAGCATTTT
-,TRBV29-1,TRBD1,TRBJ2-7,CSVWTGSYEQYF,TGCAGCGTTTGGACAGGCTCCTACGAGCAGTACTTC
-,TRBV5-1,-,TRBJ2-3,CASSQGGWTDTQYF,TGCGCCAGCAGCCAGGGTGGGTGGACAGATACGCAGTATTTT
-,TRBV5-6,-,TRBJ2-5,CASSPPYGNQETQYF,TGTGCCAGCAGCCCCCCTTATGGCAACCAAGAGACCCAGTACTTC
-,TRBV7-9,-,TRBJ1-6,CASSSGRLYSPLHF,TGTGCCAGCAGCTCGGGACGGCTATATTCACCCCTCCACTTT
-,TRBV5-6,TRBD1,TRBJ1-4,CASSETGLLQTYNEKLFF,TGTGCCAGCAGCGAGACAGGGCTCCTCCAAACTTATAATGAAAAACTGTTTTTT
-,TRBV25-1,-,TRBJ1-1,CASSDGAGIRLAFF,TGTGCCAGCAGTGACGGGGCAGGGATTCGCTTGGCTTTCTTT
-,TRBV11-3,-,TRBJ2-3,CASSSWTESTDTQYF,TGTGCCAGCAGCTCATGGACAGAGTCCACAGATACGCAGTATTTT
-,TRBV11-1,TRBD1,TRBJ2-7,CASSFRTGGYEQYF,TGTGCCAGCAGCTTTAGGACAGGAGGTTACGAGCAGTACTTC
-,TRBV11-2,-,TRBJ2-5,CASSFATGLETQYF,TGTGCCAGCAGCTTTGCTACAGGGTTAGAGACCCAGTACTTC
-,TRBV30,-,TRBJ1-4,CAWSGLTATNEKLFF,TGTGCCTGGAGTGGGTTGACAGCAACTAATGAAAAACTGTTTTTT
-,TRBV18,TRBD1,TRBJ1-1,CASSVDRVYTEAFF,TGTGCCAGCTCGGTTGACAGGGTCTATACTGAAGCTTTCTTT
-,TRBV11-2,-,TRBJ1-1,CASSLGQTMNTEAFF,TGTGCCAGCAGTTTGGGACAAACTATGAACACTGAAGCTTTCTTT
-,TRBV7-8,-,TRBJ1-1,CASGFSQGPEAFF,TGTGCCAGCGGTTTCTCGCAGGGGCCTGAAGCTTTCTTT
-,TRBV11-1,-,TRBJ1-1,CASNRPNTEAFF,TGTGCCAGTAACAGGCCGAACACTGAAGCTTTCTTT
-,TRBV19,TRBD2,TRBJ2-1,CASKRGGTSGNNEQFF,TGTGCCAGTAAAAGGGGGGGGACTAGCGGGAACAATGAGCAGTTCTTC
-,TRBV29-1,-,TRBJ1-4,CSVKQTVATNEKLFF,TGCAGCGTTAAACAGACAGTTGCAACTAATGAAAAACTGTTTTTT
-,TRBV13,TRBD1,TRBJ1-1,CASSSGQGFEAFF,TGTGCCAGCAGCTCGGGACAGGGGTTTGAAGCTTTCTTT
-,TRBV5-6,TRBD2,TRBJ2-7,CASSLGTNYEQYF,TGTGCCAGCAGTTTGGGGACTAACTACGAGCAGTACTTC
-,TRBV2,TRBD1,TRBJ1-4,CASITGTGIGEKLFF,TGTGCCAGCATCACCGGGACAGGGATAGGTGAAAAACTGTTTTTT
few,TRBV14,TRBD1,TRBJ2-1,CASSPSAGTGVHNEQFF,TGTGCCAGCAGCCCTTCTGCCGGGACAGGCGTACACAATGAGCAGTTCTTC
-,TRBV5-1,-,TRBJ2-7,CASSLAGTGINEQYF,TGCGCCAGCAGCTTGGCCGGAACAGGGATTAACGAGCAGTACTTC
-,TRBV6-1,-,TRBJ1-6,CASRSSYNSPLHF,TGTGCCAGCAGGAGCTCCTATAATTCACCCCTCCACTTT
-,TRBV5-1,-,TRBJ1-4,CASSVEGRGEKLFF,TGCGCCAGCAGCGTCGAGGGGCGGGGTGAAAAACTGTTTTTT
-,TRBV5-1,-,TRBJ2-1,CASSSNPGTHNEQFF,TGCGCCAGCAGCTCGAATCCCGGGACCCACAATGAGCAGTTCTTC
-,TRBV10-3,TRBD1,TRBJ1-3,CAISPGQGGNTIYF,TGTGCCATCAGTCCCGGACAGGGCGGCAACACCATATATTTT
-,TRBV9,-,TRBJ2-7,CASSSGHRLYEQYF,TGTGCCAGCAGTTCGGGACACCGACTCTACGAGCAGTACTTC
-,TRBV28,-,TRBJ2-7,CASSPTYEQYF,TGTGCCAGCAGTCCTACCTACGAGCAGTACTTC
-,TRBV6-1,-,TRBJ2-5,CASSEADREETQYF,TGTGCCAGCAGTGAAGCTGATAGGGAAGAGACCCAGTACTTC